The 13 T cell receptor beta chains in this list originate from one sample, sequenced in a study of blood T cell repertoires in COVID-19. Clones were sequenced by immunoSEQ multiplex PCR, and TCRdb holds only the in-frame ones, with some missing. The sample has a few hundred thousand clones, 88% seen once. The sample taken for sequencing was PBMCs or T cells enriched from blood (not recorded which). These receptors all come from a woman under 30 who had recovered from COVID-19.

This chain joins TRBV7-2 and TRBJ2-3; TRBD2 matches 15 bases. Looked up from germline, CDR1 is SGHTA and CDR2 is FQGNSA. This CDR3 is 18 amino acids long. J gave up 7 bases and V 4 bases, and 12 bases lay outside the gene matches. CDR3 sequence (DNA): TGTGCCAGCAGCTCCGGACTAGCGGGGGGGCAACGCACGAATACGCAGTATTTT. Its translation is CASSSGLAGGQRTNTQYF.

This chain connects TRBV27 to TRBJ1-5, with D perhaps TRBD1 (5 bases). CDR3 length equals 11 residues. V lost 5 bases, J lost 15 bases, and 14 bases lay in between. Germline assignment: CDR1 MNHEY and CDR2 SMNVEV (reference sequence). The CDR3 sequence is CASSNGKTVHF. Here the CDR3 DNA reads TGTGCCAGCAGTAACGGAAAGACAGTGCATTTT.

Only one count was recorded for this clone. The rearrangement joins TRBV20-1 to TRBJ1-6, with no clear D. Trimming stripped 3 bases from V and 1 base from J, with 10 bases between. Germline CDR1 reads DFQATT; CDR2 reads SNEGSKA (reference sequence). This CDR3 comprises 15 residues. DNA for the CDR3: TGCAGTGCTAGTTATGCGGGTTCCTATAATTCACCCCTCCACTTT. Amino acid sequence: CSASYAGSYNSPLHF.

The V call is TRBV29-1, the J call TRBJ1-1; TRBD1 might be the D (5 bases). The CDR3 length is 12 residues. V was pared by 6 bases and J by 6 bases, with 14 bases between. The germline V gene encodes CDR1 SQVTM and CDR2 ANQGSEA. CDR3 protein: CSVTKGQSEAFF. For the CDR3, the DNA is TGCAGCGTCACTAAGGGGCAGTCTGAAGCTTTCTTT.

This sequence joins TRBV19 and TRBJ1-1; tentatively, D is TRBD1 (6 bases). Germline CDR1 is LNHDA and CDR2 is SQIVND (reference sequence). The CDR3 spans 16 residues. Trimming stripped 6 bases from V and 1 base from J, with 18 bases between. The CDR3 DNA sequence: TGTGCCAGTAGGGGACGAAACAGGGTGGAGAACACTGAAGCTTTCTTT. Translated, it gives CASRGRNRVENTEAFF.

The chain joins TRBV9 to TRBJ1-3; tentative D call: TRBD1 (5 bases). V gave up 5 bases and J gave up 2 bases, with 20 bases separating them. This CDR3 region has 17 residues. From germline, CDR1 is SGDLS and CDR2 YYNGEE. The CDR3 loop reads CASSPAPAGSPGNTIYF. The CDR3 region has the DNA TGTGCCAGCAGTCCCGCCCCCGCAGGGTCCCCTGGAAACACCATATATTTT.

The J gene is TRBJ1-1, the V gene TRBV2; maybe TRBD1 (5 bases). There are 16 residues in the CDR3. V was cut by 5 bases and J by 8 bases, with 24 bases left in between. Germline V gene sequence: CDR1 SNHLY, CDR2 FYNNEI. The CDR3 loop reads CASSLLSNGREAEAFF. The CDR3 DNA reads as TGTGCCAGCAGTTTACTCTCAAACGGCAGGGAGGCCGAAGCTTTCTTT.

J is TRBJ1-5 and V is TRBV20-1; no reliable D call. CDR3 size: 15 residues. Germline lookup yields CDR1 DFQATT and CDR2 SNEGSKA (reference sequence). The germline V and J ends were trimmed by 3 bases and 7 bases, with 19 bases remaining between them. The CDR3 reads CSASSEGRRNQPQHF. The CDR3 DNA follows: TGCAGTGCTAGTTCGGAGGGAAGGAGAAACCAGCCCCAGCATTTT.

This chain uses TRBV10-1 with TRBJ2-7; TRBD2 agrees at 13 bases. The V and J ends lost 4 bases and 3 bases, in that order; junction bases with no gene match: 12. The CDR3 totals 18 residues. Per germline, CDR1 WNHNN and CDR2 SYGVQD (reference sequence). The CDR3 DNA reads as TGCGCCAGCAGTGGGGGGGACAGGAGGACTAGCGGGAGCTACGAGCAGTACTTC. It codes for CASSGGDRRTSGSYEQYF.

The chain employs TRBV12-3 or TRBV12-4 and TRBJ2-7; TRBD2 is a possible D gene (5 bases). The CDR3 has 11 amino acids. Trimming removed 5 bases from V and 6 bases from J, with 8 bases in between. The CDR3 DNA is TGTGCCAGCAGTGGACTCTCCGAGCAGTACTTC. It is translated as CASSGLSEQYF.

This chain connects TRBV6-5 to TRBJ2-7; TRBD2 matches 7 bases. In germline, CDR1 is MNHEY, CDR2 SVGAGI. The CDR3 sequence is 14 residues long. Unmatched junction bases numbered 6, after V lost 2 bases and J lost 5 bases. CDR3 DNA: TGTGCCAGCAGTTACACCGGTCGGGGGGACGAGCAGTACTTC. This gives the protein CASSYTGRGDEQYF.

The chain has TRBV5-6 and TRBJ1-1; D perhaps matches TRBD1 (5 bases). The CDR3 runs 15 residues. Trimming cost V 5 bases and J 0 bases, with 14 bases left between them. Germline CDR1 SGHDT, CDR2 YYEEEE. The CDR3 sequence is CASSWRRGLNTEAFF. The CDR3 DNA follows: TGTGCCAGCAGTTGGCGGAGGGGCCTGAACACTGAAGCTTTCTTT.

The chain employs TRBV11-2 and TRBJ2-7; perhaps TRBD2 as D (6 bases). The germline gives CDR1 SGHAT, CDR2 FQNNGV. Trimming pared 5 bases from V and 2 bases from J, leaving 10 bases between. This CDR3 has 13 residues. CDR3 in DNA: TGTGCCAGCAGCCGGGAGTTTACCTACGAGCAGTACTTC. It encodes CASSREFTYEQYF.